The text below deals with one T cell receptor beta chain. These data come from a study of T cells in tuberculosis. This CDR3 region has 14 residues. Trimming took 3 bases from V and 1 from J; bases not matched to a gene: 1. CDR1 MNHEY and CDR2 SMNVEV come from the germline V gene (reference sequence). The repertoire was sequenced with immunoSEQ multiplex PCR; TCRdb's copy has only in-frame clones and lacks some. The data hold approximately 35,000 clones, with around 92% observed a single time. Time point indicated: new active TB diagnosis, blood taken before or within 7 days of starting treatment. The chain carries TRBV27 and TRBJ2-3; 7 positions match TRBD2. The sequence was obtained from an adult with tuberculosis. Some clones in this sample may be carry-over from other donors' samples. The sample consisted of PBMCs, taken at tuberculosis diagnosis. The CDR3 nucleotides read TGTGCCAGCAGTTTCCGGGGGGGCACAGATACGCAGTATTTT. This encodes CASSFRGGTDTQYF.